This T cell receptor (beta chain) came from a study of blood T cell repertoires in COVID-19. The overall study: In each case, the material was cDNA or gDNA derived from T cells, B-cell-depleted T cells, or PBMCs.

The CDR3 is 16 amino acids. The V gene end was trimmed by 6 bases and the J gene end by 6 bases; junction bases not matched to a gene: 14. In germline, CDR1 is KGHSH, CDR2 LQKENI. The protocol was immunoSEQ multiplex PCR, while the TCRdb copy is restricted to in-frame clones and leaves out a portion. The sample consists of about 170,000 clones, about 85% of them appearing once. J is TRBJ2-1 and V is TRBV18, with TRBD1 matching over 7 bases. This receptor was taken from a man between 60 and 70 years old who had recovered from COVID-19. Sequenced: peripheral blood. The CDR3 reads CASSDTGVEEGNEQFF. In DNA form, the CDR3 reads TGTGCCAGCTCGGATACAGGGGTCGAAGAGGGCAATGAGCAGTTCTTC. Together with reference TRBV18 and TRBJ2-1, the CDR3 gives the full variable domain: NAGVMQNPRHLVRRRGQEARLRCSPMKGHSHVYWYRQLPEEGLKFMVYLQKENIIDESGMPKERFSAEFPKEGPSILRIQQVVRGDSAAYFCASSDTGVEEGNEQFFGPGTRLTVL.